The 18 T cell receptor beta chains presented below share a single source sample, sequenced in a study of OX40 agonist ivuxolimab in advanced cancers. TCRdb's table, derived via immunoSEQ multiplex PCR, lists solely in-frame clones and lacks some. Among around 99,000 clones, around 89% were seen once, and the ten largest hold approximately 0.16%. Sequencing was performed on CD4+ or CD8+ T cells sorted from blood, taken in a trial of the OX40 agonist ivuxolimab. The receptors originated from an adult with an advanced solid tumor such as melanoma, head and neck, liver or kidney cancer.

The V call is TRBV5-6, the J call TRBJ2-1, with D tentatively TRBD1 (5 bases). The CDR3 has 17 amino acids. In germline, CDR1 is SGHDT, CDR2 YYEEEE. V lost 2 bases, J lost 8 bases, and 23 bases lay in between. CDR3 DNA: TGTGCCAGCAGCTTCCGACAGACGGATCCAGCGAGTGATGAGCAGTTCTTC. This codes for CASSFRQTDPASDEQFF.

The chain couples TRBV6-1 to TRBJ1-1, with D possibly matching TRBD1 (6 bases). Germline lookup yields CDR1 MNHNS and CDR2 SASEGT. V lost 0 bases and J lost 7, with 15 bases in between. The CDR3 runs to 15 residues. In DNA, the CDR3 is TGTGCCAGCAGTGAAGCGGGGCAGGGGAGGAGTGAAGCTTTCTTT. Its protein product is CASSEAGQGRSEAFF.

This clone came up a few times. The V and J genes are TRBV2 and TRBJ2-7; TRBD1 is a possible D gene (5 bases). Germline assignment: CDR1 SNHLY and CDR2 FYNNEI. CDR3 length equals 12 residues. Trimming took 5 bases from V and 5 from J, leaving 10 bases between them. CDR3 loop: CASSQTRDEQYF. The CDR3 DNA reads TGTGCCAGCAGTCAGACCAGGGACGAGCAGTACTTC.

V is TRBV7-6 and J is TRBJ2-5; no reliable D call. Matching the DNA end better, TRBJ2-7 makes the J call doubtful. The CDR3 is 14 residues long. The germline V gene encodes CDR1 SGHVS and CDR2 FNYEAQ. As DNA, the CDR3 is TGTGCCAGCAGCCCCCGTGAGTGGGGATACGAGCAGTACTTC. This gives the protein CASSPREWGYEQYF.

The chain employs TRBV5-4 and TRBJ1-4; unclear D gene. There are 13 residues in the CDR3. The V and J ends lost 4 bases and 5 bases respectively, with 9 bases between them. Germline loops: CDR1 SGHNT, CDR2 YYREEE (reference sequence). DNA for the CDR3: TGTGCCAGCAGCCTCGCGGGGAATGAAAAACTGTTTTTT. It encodes CASSLAGNEKLFF.

The chain couples TRBV29-1 to TRBJ1-2; TRBD1 agrees at 8 bases. The CDR3 loop spans 14 amino acids. Germline trimming cut 0 bases from V and 9 bases from J; bases unmatched to any gene: 9. CDR1 is SQVTM and CDR2 is ANQGSEA in the germline V gene. CDR3 protein: CSVEDIQGGRSYTF. Written as DNA, the CDR3 is TGCAGCGTTGAAGACATACAGGGGGGAAGAAGCTACACCTTC.

This chain connects TRBV28 to TRBJ2-3, with 8 bases matching TRBD1. The germline gives CDR1 MDHEN, CDR2 SYDVKM. The V and J ends lost 7 bases and 1 base, in that order; junction bases with no gene match: 7. The CDR3 contains 15 residues. CDR3 nucleotides: TGTGCCAGCAAATGGGACAGGTTTGGCACAGATACGCAGTATTTT. Protein sequence: CASKWDRFGTDTQYF.

V is TRBV6-1 and J is TRBJ1-2; no clear D. This CDR3 is built from 14 residues. The V end lost 4 bases, the J end lost 2 bases, and 11 bases lay between the germline ends. Germline assignment: CDR1 MNHNS and CDR2 SASEGT. CDR3 sequence: CASSVRRENYGYTF. DNA of the CDR3: TGTGCCAGCAGTGTCAGACGAGAGAACTATGGCTACACCTTC.

The chain has TRBV19 and TRBJ1-5; no firm D call. The CDR3 is made up of 15 amino acids. The germline V and J ends were trimmed by 9 bases and 6 bases, with 21 bases remaining between them. The germline CDR1 and CDR2 sequences are LNHDA and SQIVND (reference sequence). CDR3: CASHRQGGSGQPQHF. Written as DNA, the CDR3 is TGTGCCAGCCATAGGCAAGGCGGCTCGGGTCAGCCCCAGCATTTT. Supplemented by reference TRBV19 and TRBJ1-5, the full variable domain reads DGGITQSPKYLFRKEGQNVTLSCEQNLNHDAMYWYRQDPGQGLRLIYYSQIVNDFQKGDIAEGYSVSREKKESFPLTVTSAQKNPTAFYLCASHRQGGSGQPQHFGDGTRLSIL.

The chain employs TRBV9 and TRBJ2-1; 15 positions agree with TRBD2. Per the germline V gene, CDR1 is SGDLS and CDR2 is YYNGEE. This CDR3 region has 15 residues. V was clipped by 2 bases and J by 9 bases; unmatched bases: 3. CDR3 residues: CASSVGLAGGLEQFF. CDR3 nucleotide sequence: TGTGCCAGCAGCGTGGGACTAGCGGGAGGTCTTGAGCAGTTCTTC. The complete variable domain, with remaining parts taken from reference TRBV9 and TRBJ2-1, reads DSGVTQTPKHLITATGQRVTLRCSPRSGDLSVYWYQQSLDQGLQFLIQYYNGEERAKGNILERFSAQQFPDLHSELNLSSLELGDSALYFCASSVGLAGGLEQFFGPGTRLTVL.

This sequence joins TRBV7-8 and TRBJ1-3, with TRBD1 matching over 7 bases. In germline, CDR1 is SGHVS, CDR2 FQNEAQ. V lost 6 bases to trimming and J lost 7 bases; unmatched junction nucleotides: 6. The CDR3 totals 13 residues. The CDR3 loop reads CASSIDRENTIYF. Here the CDR3 DNA reads TGTGCCAGCAGTATAGACAGGGAGAACACCATATATTTT.

The CDR3 nucleotides read TGTGCCAGCTCGCCTACGGCCGGGACTTCTTCCTACGAGCAGTACTTC. This translates into CASSPTAGTSSYEQYF. The rearrangement uses TRBV18 and TRBJ2-7, with D perhaps TRBD2 (6 bases). V lost 6 bases and J 1 base, leaving 19 bases between the germline ends. CDR1 and CDR2 (germline): KGHSH, LQKENI. This CDR3 spans 16 amino acids.

V and J are TRBV11-2 and TRBJ2-1; TRBD2 aligns across 9 bases. V shed 4 bases and J 9 bases; nucleotides not matched to a gene: 16. This CDR3 contains 17 residues. The germline gives CDR1 SGHAT, CDR2 FQNNGV. Here the CDR3 reads CASSCTGTSCTRAEQFF. Written as DNA, the CDR3 is TGTGCCAGCAGCTGCACCGGGACTAGCTGCACGAGGGCTGAGCAGTTCTTC.

The chain joins TRBV6-6 to TRBJ1-2, with D perhaps TRBD1 (5 bases). CDR1 is MNHNY and CDR2 is SVGAGI in the germline V gene (reference sequence). This CDR3 is 12 amino acids long. Deletions cut 6 bases from V and 5 bases from J, with 10 bases between. The CDR3 sequence is CASSLAGYGYTF. The CDR3 DNA reads as TGTGCCAGCAGCCTGGCAGGGTATGGCTACACCTTC.

V usage is TRBV6-1 and J usage is TRBJ1-5; D not certain. Trimming removed 7 bases at V and 6 bases at J, with 19 bases between. This CDR3 is built from 15 residues. Germline V gene data show CDR1 as MNHNS and CDR2 as SASEGT. The DNA of the CDR3 is TGTGCCAGCACCAATGGGTTGGGGTGGTCTCAGCCCCAGCATTTT. This translates into CASTNGLGWSQPQHF.

This clone showed up just a few times. V and J are TRBV30 and TRBJ2-5, with 10 nucleotides matching TRBD2. V shed 2 bases and J 2 bases; nucleotides not matched to a gene: 11. The V gene's germline CDR1 is GTSNPN and CDR2 SVGIG (reference sequence). There are 17 residues in the CDR3. This CDR3 reads CAWSRIASGRSQETQYF. The CDR3 DNA reads as TGTGCCTGGAGTCGGATCGCTAGCGGGAGAAGTCAAGAGACCCAGTACTTC.

This chain connects TRBV4-1 to TRBJ2-7; 11 nucleotides agree with TRBD2. J was trimmed by 4 bases and V by 3 bases; bases with no gene match: 5. This CDR3 spans 15 amino acids. The germline V gene has CDR1 MGHRA and CDR2 YSYEKL. The CDR3 protein is CASSQVAGGRYEQYF. The CDR3, as DNA: TGCGCCAGCAGCCAGGTAGCGGGGGGGCGGTACGAGCAGTACTTC.

The rearrangement joins TRBV30 to TRBJ2-1; D possibly corresponds to TRBD1 (6 bases). V was shortened by 3 bases and J by 15 bases, with 18 bases between the two germline ends. This CDR3 spans 12 amino acids. Germline V CDR1 and CDR2: GTSNPN, SVGIG (reference sequence). The CDR3 protein is CAWRAPPGAMFF. The CDR3 DNA reads TGTGCCTGGAGGGCGCCGCCAGGGGCAATGTTCTTC.